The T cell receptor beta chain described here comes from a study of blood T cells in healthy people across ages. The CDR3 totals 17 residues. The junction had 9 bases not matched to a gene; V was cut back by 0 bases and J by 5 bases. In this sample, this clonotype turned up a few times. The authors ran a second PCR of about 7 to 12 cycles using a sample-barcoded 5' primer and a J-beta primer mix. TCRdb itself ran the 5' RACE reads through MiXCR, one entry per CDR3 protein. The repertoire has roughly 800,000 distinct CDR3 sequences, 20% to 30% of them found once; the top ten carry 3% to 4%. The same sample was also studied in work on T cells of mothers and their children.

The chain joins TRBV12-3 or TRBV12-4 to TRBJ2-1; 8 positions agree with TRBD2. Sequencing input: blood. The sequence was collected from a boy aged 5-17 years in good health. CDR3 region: CASSLALTGGPDNEQFF. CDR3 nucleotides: TGTGCCAGCAGTTTAGCGCTTACGGGAGGGCCCGACAATGAGCAGTTCTTC.